The sample holds a few counts of the clone carrying this T cell receptor (beta chain). Its cognate antigen is unknown. The data derive from a study of response to subunit inactivated influenza vaccine. General observations from the study: It was the authors' suggestion that each seasonal influenza vaccination recruits few new T cells.

Germline values: CDR1 DFQATT, CDR2 SNEGSKA (reference sequence). V was clipped by 5 bases and J by 1 base, with 10 bases between them. This CDR3 region has 13 residues. In TCRdb, the RT-PCR reads were re-called with MiXCR into one record per CDR3 protein. This table has around 480,000 distinct CDR3 sequences, 15% to 20% appearing once. The sequencing here drew on CD4+ T cells sorted from PBMCs, taken less than 25 months after vaccination. This TCR was sampled from a man between 50 and 69 years old who received an inactivated influenza vaccine. The rearrangement links TRBV20-1 to TRBJ2-3; D remains ambiguous. CDR3 in DNA: TGCAGTGCTGTCCCGGCCGGCACAGATACGCAGTATTTT. Encoded protein: CSAVPAGTDTQYF.